The 26 T cell receptor beta chains in this list originate from one sample, sequenced in a study of glioma-infiltrating T cells after dendritic cell vaccination. Noted time point: after dendritic cell vaccination, including at tumor progression/relapse. Repertoires were generated with immunoSEQ multiplex PCR, while TCRdb's copy carries only in-frame clones and drops some. The table includes roughly 60,000 clones, 85% detected once. This material consisted of blood, taken after dendritic cell vaccination. These receptors came from a human donor with glioblastoma.

The rearrangement joins TRBV6-5 to TRBJ2-7; TRBD2 is a possible D gene (6 bases). CDR1 is MNHEY, CDR2 SVGAGI, per germline. The CDR3 runs 14 residues. Trimming pared 2 bases from V and 2 bases from J, leaving 10 bases between. The CDR3 loop reads CASSYAGSTYEQYF. The CDR3 DNA follows: TGTGCCAGCAGTTACGCGGGATCTACCTACGAGCAGTACTTC.

About this clone itself: An end of the junction differs from the germline gene, which may be a read error. This chain uses TRBV4-3 with TRBJ2-7, with D hard to call. The CDR3 extends over 13 amino acids. Per germline, CDR1 LGHNA and CDR2 YSLEER. The CDR3 DNA is TGCGCCAGCAGCCAAGATAGTCAGGCCCGGCCCCGCTTC. Its protein product is CASSQDSQARPRF.

The rearrangement uses TRBV6-5 and TRBJ1-1; 8 bases fit TRBD1. The CDR3 spans 13 residues. Germline V gives CDR1 MNHEY, CDR2 SVGAGI. Trimming cost V 6 bases and J 11 bases; bases outside gene matches: 11. The CDR3 reads CASRSTGDSSAFF. The CDR3 DNA reads as TGTGCCAGCAGATCGACAGGGGATTCGTCGGCTTTCTTT.

This chain's CDR3 is CASSYSHGNQPQHF. In DNA, the CDR3 is TGTGCCAGCAGTTACTCTCACGGTAATCAGCCCCAGCATTTT. The chain couples TRBV6-5 to TRBJ1-5, with unresolved D. Trimming took 0 bases from V and 4 from J, leaving 7 bases between them. Germline V gives CDR1 MNHEY, CDR2 SVGAGI. The CDR3 contains 14 residues.

The chain uses TRBV5-5 and TRBJ2-7, with TRBD1 as a possible D gene (5 bases). The length of the CDR3 is 16 residues. CDR1 is SGHKS and CDR2 is YYEKEE in the germline V gene (reference sequence). V was clipped by 0 bases and J by 2 bases, with 15 bases between them. The DNA for the CDR3 is TGTGCCAGCAGCTTGGATGCAGGGTCATACCCCTACGAGCAGTACTTC. Protein: CASSLDAGSYPYEQYF.

V is TRBV27 and J is TRBJ2-7; possibly TRBD1 for D (5 bases). The CDR3 contains 14 residues. Looked up from germline, CDR1 is MNHEY and CDR2 is SMNVEV (reference sequence). Trimming cost V 3 bases and J 4 bases, with 13 bases left between them. CDR3 in amino acids: CASSFGRAGYEQYF. The DNA of the CDR3 is TGTGCCAGCAGTTTCGGCAGGGCCGGGTACGAGCAGTACTTC.

The rearrangement joins TRBV9 to TRBJ2-5; TRBD2 aligns across 8 bases. The CDR3 consists of 13 residues. CDR1 is SGDLS and CDR2 is YYNGEE in the germline V gene. Trimming at V came to 4 bases and at J to 4 bases, leaving 3 bases not matched to a gene. CDR3 sequence: CASSPGTRETQYF. The CDR3 nucleotides are TGTGCCAGCAGCCCCGGGACTAGAGAGACCCAGTACTTC. Using reference TRBV9 and TRBJ2-5 for the parts outside the CDR3, the full variable domain is DSGVTQTPKHLITATGQRVTLRCSPRSGDLSVYWYQQSLDQGLQFLIQYYNGEERAKGNILERFSAQQFPDLHSELNLSSLELGDSALYFCASSPGTRETQYFGPGTRLLVL.

This clone was recorded a few times. The V call is TRBV5-5, the J call TRBJ2-7; 11 bases map to TRBD2. CDR1 SGHKS and CDR2 YYEKEE come from the germline V gene (reference sequence). V trimming: 5 bases; J trimming: 3 bases; junction bases outside the gene matches: 7. This CDR3 spans 15 amino acids. The CDR3 DNA is TGTGCCAGCAGTTCACTAGCGGGGGCTTACTACGAGCAGTACTTC. Protein sequence: CASSSLAGAYYEQYF.

This clone turned up a few times. The V and J genes are TRBV2 and TRBJ2-2; 7 bases are a match to TRBD2. After removal of 6 bases from V and 4 bases from J, the junction contained 5 bases not matched to a gene. Germline V gene data show CDR1 as SNHLY and CDR2 as FYNNEI. The CDR3 contains 14 residues. The CDR3 sequence is CASRKLASTGELFF. CDR3 nucleotide sequence: TGTGCCAGCAGAAAACTAGCGAGCACCGGGGAGCTGTTTTTT.

The V and J genes are TRBV5-4 and TRBJ1-1; possibly TRBD1 for D (5 bases). This CDR3 comprises 13 residues. Trimming cost V 0 bases and J 8 bases, with 11 bases left between them. Germline V CDR1 and CDR2: SGHNT, YYREEE (reference sequence). CDR3 bases: TGTGCCAGCAGCTTGGGGGGGAGGAAGGAAGCTTTCTTT. Amino acid sequence: CASSLGGRKEAFF. The whole variable domain, filled in from reference TRBV5-4 and TRBJ1-1, reads ETGVTQSPTHLIKTRGQQVTLRCSSQSGHNTVSWYQQALGQGPQFIFQYYREEENGRGNFPPRFSGLQFPNYSSELNVNALELDDSALYLCASSLGGRKEAFFGQGTRLTVV.

The V gene is TRBV4-1, the J gene TRBJ1-4; a weak D match, TRBD1 (6 bases). CDR1 is MGHRA and CDR2 is YSYEKL in the germline V gene. Between the trimmed V and J ends, which lost 3 bases and 3 bases, there was a span of 8 bases. The CDR3 extends over 14 amino acids. The CDR3 nucleotides read TGCGCCAGCAGCCAGAGGACAGCTAATGAAAAACTGTTTTTT. The encoded protein is CASSQRTANEKLFF.

V is TRBV9 and J is TRBJ2-3; weak D call: TRBD2 (6 bases). V was pared by 2 bases and J by 0 bases, with 13 bases between. The length of the CDR3 is 16 residues. Germline V gene data show CDR1 as SGDLS and CDR2 as YYNGEE. This CDR3 reads CASSVWGEASTDTQYF. In nucleotides, the CDR3 is TGTGCCAGCAGCGTTTGGGGGGAGGCTAGCACAGATACGCAGTATTTT.

This clone was detected a few times. The chain links TRBV19 to TRBJ2-7; D is possibly TRBD2 (5 bases). This CDR3 comprises 12 residues. Per the germline V gene, CDR1 is LNHDA and CDR2 is SQIVND (reference sequence). Trimming stripped 5 bases from V and 7 bases from J, with 12 bases between. For the CDR3, the DNA is TGTGCCAGTAGTCCCTGGACGGGAGAGCAGTACTTC. This encodes CASSPWTGEQYF.

A remark on this clone: One end of the junction does not line up with germline, which may come from a read error. J is TRBJ2-5 and V is TRBV5-4, with 7 nucleotides matching TRBD2. Per germline, CDR1 SGHNT and CDR2 YYREEE (reference sequence). This CDR3 is built from 15 residues. Here the CDR3 reads CASSLVLAATEAQYF. CDR3 coding DNA: TGTGCCAGCAGCTTGGTTCTAGCGGCGACAGAGGCCCAGTACTTC.

The CDR3, as DNA: TGTGCCAGCAGCCAAGTTTCCAACAGGGGGCTGGATGAAAAACTGTTTTTT. This translates into CASSQVSNRGLDEKLFF. The genes are TRBV4-2 and TRBJ1-4; 9 bases map to TRBD1. Germline CDR1 is LGHNA and CDR2 is YNFKEQ. V lost 1 base, J lost 6 bases, and 9 bases stayed unmatched. The CDR3 is made up of 17 amino acids.

The chain is built from TRBV4-3 and TRBJ2-5; D might be TRBD1 (6 bases). The end of the DNA is better explained by TRBJ2-7, so the J call may be wrong. Germline loops: CDR1 LGHNA, CDR2 YSLEER. The CDR3 runs to 13 residues. The CDR3 bases are TGCGCCAGCAGCCAAGCGGCAGGGGTCGAGCAGTACTTC. Its protein is CASSQAAGVEQYF.

The chain links TRBV10-3 to TRBJ1-2, with TRBD1 matching over 7 bases. V dropped 0 bases and J dropped 5; count of bases not matched to a gene: 9. This CDR3 has 16 amino acids. Germline CDR1 reads ENHRY; CDR2 reads SYGVKD. This chain's CDR3 is CAISESGMTGIYGYTF. The DNA for the CDR3 is TGTGCCATCAGTGAGTCGGGGATGACAGGGATTTATGGCTACACCTTC.

The rearrangement links TRBV5-5 to TRBJ1-2; possible D gene TRBD1, 5 bases. There are 17 residues in the CDR3. The germline V and J ends were trimmed by 4 bases and 0 bases, with 19 bases remaining between them. Germline V gene data show CDR1 as SGHKS and CDR2 as YYEKEE (reference sequence). DNA for the CDR3: TGTGCCAGCAGCATGTCTCAAGCCCGACAGACTAACTATGGCTACACCTTC. Translated, it gives CASSMSQARQTNYGYTF.

The chain uses TRBV6-5 and TRBJ2-2; 11 bases agree with TRBD1. There are 15 residues in the CDR3. Looked up from germline, CDR1 is MNHEY and CDR2 is SVGAGI. With 7 bases clipped from V and 5 bases from J, the junction kept 6 bases outside the gene matches. CDR3 DNA sequence: TGTGCCAGCAAAGGTGGACAGGGGGCGACCGGGGAGCTGTTTTTT. Protein sequence: CASKGGQGATGELFF.

This sequence joins TRBV7-9 and TRBJ2-7; tentative D call: TRBD1 (6 bases). Germline CDR1 reads SEHNR; CDR2 reads FQNEAQ (reference sequence). The V gene lost 5 bases and the J gene lost 2 bases, with 16 bases spanning the gap. This CDR3 contains 15 residues. This CDR3 is CASSKPGHPTYEQYF. The CDR3 bases are TGTGCCAGCAGCAAACCGGGACATCCGACCTACGAGCAGTACTTC.

J is TRBJ2-3 and V is TRBV10-3; 7 bases are shared with TRBD2. V lost 4 bases to trimming and J lost 2 bases; unmatched junction nucleotides: 3. This CDR3 has 14 residues. CDR1 and CDR2 from the germline V gene are ENHRY and SYGVKD. The CDR3 DNA reads as TGTGCCATCAGTGTGGGGGGGGACACAGATACGCAGTATTTT. It specifies CAISVGGDTDTQYF.

V usage is TRBV11-3 and J usage is TRBJ1-1; no clear D gene. V was pared by 1 base and J by 0 bases, with 21 bases between. Germline V gene data show CDR1 as SGHNT and CDR2 as YENEEA. The CDR3 has 19 amino acids. The CDR3 nucleotides are TGTGCCAGCAGCTTAGGCCCTGGGCACGACCACACCATGAACACTGAAGCTTTCTTT. It translates to CASSLGPGHDHTMNTEAFF.

This sequence joins TRBV9 and TRBJ1-2, with D perhaps TRBD1 (6 bases). The germline V gene has CDR1 SGDLS and CDR2 YYNGEE. The CDR3 length is 16 residues. V was trimmed by 3 bases and J by 1 base, leaving 16 bases between them. The CDR3 is CASSAVGGVDNYGYTF. The CDR3 region has the DNA TGTGCCAGCAGCGCCGTAGGGGGGGTGGATAACTATGGCTACACCTTC.

Ten or more counts support this clone. This rearrangement joins TRBV6-4 to TRBJ2-1; 7 bases are a match to TRBD1. The CDR3 runs 14 residues. Germline V gene data show CDR1 as MRHNA and CDR2 as SNTAGT. Trimming took 4 bases from V and 8 from J; bases not matched to a gene: 8. As DNA, the CDR3 is TGTGCCAGCAGTGTTCAGGGGGAAAGCGATGAGCAGTTCTTC. It codes for CASSVQGESDEQFF.

The chain couples TRBV9 to TRBJ2-1, with D perhaps matching TRBD1 (6 bases). The V gene lost 4 bases and the J gene lost 0 bases, with 14 bases spanning the gap. This CDR3 contains 16 residues. Looked up from germline, CDR1 is SGDLS and CDR2 is YYNGEE. CDR3 nucleotide sequence: TGTGCCAGCAGCCCAAGTACAGGGTTCTCCTACAATGAGCAGTTCTTC. It translates to CASSPSTGFSYNEQFF. The full variable domain, its missing parts supplied by reference TRBV9 and TRBJ2-1, is DSGVTQTPKHLITATGQRVTLRCSPRSGDLSVYWYQQSLDQGLQFLIQYYNGEERAKGNILERFSAQQFPDLHSELNLSSLELGDSALYFCASSPSTGFSYNEQFFGPGTRLTVL.

The rearrangement links TRBV19 to TRBJ1-1, with D possibly TRBD1 on 5 matching bases. The CDR3 loop spans 14 amino acids. Germline V gene lookup returns CDR1 LNHDA and CDR2 SQIVND (reference sequence). V dropped 5 bases and J dropped 0 bases, with 10 bases sitting between them. CDR3 protein: CASSSGMLNTEAFF. DNA for the CDR3: TGTGCCAGTAGTTCAGGGATGTTGAACACTGAAGCTTTCTTT.